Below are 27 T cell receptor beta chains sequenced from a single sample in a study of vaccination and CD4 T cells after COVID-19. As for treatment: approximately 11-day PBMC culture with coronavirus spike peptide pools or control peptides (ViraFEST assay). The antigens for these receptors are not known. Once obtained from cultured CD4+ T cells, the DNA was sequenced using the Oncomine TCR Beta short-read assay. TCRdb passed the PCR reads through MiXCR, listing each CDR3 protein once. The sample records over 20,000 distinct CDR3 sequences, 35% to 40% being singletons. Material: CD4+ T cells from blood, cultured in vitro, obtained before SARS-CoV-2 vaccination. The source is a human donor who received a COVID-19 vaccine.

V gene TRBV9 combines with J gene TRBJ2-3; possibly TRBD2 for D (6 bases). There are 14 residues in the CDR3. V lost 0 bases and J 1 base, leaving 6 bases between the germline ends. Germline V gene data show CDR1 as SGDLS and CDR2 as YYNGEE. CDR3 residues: CASSVGRGTDTQYF. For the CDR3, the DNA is TGTGCCAGCAGCGTAGGGAGGGGCACAGATACGCAGTATTTT.

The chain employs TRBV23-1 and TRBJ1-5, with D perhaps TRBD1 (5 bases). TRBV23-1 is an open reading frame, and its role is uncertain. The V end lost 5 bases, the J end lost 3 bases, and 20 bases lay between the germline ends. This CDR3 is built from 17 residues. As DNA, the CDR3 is TGCGCCAGCAGTTGTGAGACAGACACCGACTCCAATCAGCCCCAGCATTTT. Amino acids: CASSCETDTDSNQPQHF.

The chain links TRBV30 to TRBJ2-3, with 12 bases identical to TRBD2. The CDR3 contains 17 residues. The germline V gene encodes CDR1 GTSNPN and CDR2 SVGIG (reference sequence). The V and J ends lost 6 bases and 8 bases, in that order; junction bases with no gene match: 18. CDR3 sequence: CACRQGWLAGGLVTQYF. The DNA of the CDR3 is TGTGCCTGCCGACAAGGGTGGCTAGCGGGGGGGCTGGTTACGCAGTATTTT.

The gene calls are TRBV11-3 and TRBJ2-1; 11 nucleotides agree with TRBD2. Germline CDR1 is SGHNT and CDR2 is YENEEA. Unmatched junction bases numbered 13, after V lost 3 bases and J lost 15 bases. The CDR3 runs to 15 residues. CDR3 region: CASSFSGGATMRGFF. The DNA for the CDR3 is TGTGCCAGCAGCTTTAGCGGGGGGGCTACAATGAGAGGGTTCTTC.

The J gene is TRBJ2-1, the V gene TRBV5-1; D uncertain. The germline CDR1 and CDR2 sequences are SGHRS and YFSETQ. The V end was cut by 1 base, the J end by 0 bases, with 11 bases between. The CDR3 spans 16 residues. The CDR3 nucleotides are TGCGCCAGCAGCTTGACTTTAACGAGCTCCTACAATGAGCAGTTCTTC. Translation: CASSLTLTSSYNEQFF.

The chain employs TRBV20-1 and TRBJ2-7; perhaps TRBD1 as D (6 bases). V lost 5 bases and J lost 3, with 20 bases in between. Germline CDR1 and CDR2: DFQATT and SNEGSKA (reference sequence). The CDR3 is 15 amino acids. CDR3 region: CSASPRDMPYYEQYF. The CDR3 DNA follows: TGCAGTGCTTCTCCCCGGGACATGCCTTACTACGAGCAGTACTTC.

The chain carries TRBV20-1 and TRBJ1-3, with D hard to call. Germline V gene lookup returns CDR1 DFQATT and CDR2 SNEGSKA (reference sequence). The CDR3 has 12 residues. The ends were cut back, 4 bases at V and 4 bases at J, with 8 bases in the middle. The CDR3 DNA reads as TGCAGTGCTACCCGGACGGGAAACACCATATATTTT. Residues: CSATRTGNTIYF.

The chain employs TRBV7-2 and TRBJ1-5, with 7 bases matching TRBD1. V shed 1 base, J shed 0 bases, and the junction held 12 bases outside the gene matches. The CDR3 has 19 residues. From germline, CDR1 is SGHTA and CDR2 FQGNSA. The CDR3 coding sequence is TGTGCCAGCAGCTTAGACCGGCGCAGGGGGAGTTTTAGCAATCAGCCCCAGCATTTT. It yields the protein CASSLDRRRGSFSNQPQHF.

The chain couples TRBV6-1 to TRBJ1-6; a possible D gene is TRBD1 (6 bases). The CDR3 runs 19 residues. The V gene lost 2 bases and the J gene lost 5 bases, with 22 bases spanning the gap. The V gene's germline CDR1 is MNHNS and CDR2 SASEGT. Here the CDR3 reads CASSELPGHTSIDNSPLHF. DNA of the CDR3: TGTGCCAGCAGTGAATTACCGGGACACACATCGATTGATAATTCACCCCTCCACTTT.

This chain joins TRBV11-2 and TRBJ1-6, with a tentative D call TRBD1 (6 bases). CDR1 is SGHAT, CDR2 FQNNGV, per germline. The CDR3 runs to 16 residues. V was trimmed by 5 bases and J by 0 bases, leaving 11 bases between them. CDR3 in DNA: TGTGCCAGCAGCCGCGGACAGTCCTCCTATAATTCACCCCTCCACTTT. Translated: CASSRGQSSYNSPLHF.

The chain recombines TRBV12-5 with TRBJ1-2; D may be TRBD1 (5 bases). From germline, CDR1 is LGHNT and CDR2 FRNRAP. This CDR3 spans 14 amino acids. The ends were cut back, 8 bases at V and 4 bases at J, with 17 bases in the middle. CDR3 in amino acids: CASHGATPPYGYTF. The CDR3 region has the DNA TGTGCTAGTCATGGGGCGACGCCTCCCTATGGCTACACCTTC.

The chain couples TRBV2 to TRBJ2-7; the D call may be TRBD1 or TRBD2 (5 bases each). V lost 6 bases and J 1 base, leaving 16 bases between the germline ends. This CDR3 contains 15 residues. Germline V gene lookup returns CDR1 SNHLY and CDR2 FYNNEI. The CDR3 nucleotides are TGTGCCAGCAGCGAACTGGGGACGGGTTCCTACGAGCAGTACTTC. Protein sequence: CASSELGTGSYEQYF. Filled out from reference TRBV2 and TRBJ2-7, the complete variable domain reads EPEVTQTPSHQVTQMGQEVILRCVPISNHLYFYWYRQILGQKVEFLVSFYNNEISEKSEIFDDQFSVERPDGSNFTLKIRSTKLEDSAMYFCASSELGTGSYEQYFGPGTRLTVT.

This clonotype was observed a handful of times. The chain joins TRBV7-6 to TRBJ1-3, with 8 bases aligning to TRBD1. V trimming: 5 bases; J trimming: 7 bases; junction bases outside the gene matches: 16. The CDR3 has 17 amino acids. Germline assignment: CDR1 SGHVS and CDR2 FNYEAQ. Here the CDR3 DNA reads TGTGCCAGCAGCCGGACTAGGACAGGGAGCTTGGGGAACACCATATATTTT. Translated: CASSRTRTGSLGNTIYF.

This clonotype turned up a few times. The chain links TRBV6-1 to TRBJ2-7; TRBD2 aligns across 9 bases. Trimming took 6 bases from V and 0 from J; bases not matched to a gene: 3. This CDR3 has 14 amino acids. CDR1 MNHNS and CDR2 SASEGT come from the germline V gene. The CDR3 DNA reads TGTGCCAGCAGAGAGCGGGGGGTCTCCTACGAGCAGTACTTC. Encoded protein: CASRERGVSYEQYF.

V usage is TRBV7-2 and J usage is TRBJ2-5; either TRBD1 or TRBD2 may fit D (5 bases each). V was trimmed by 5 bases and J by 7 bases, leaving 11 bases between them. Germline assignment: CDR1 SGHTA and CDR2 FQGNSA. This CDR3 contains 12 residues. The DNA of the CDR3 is TGTGCCAGCAGCGATAGGGGACGGACCCAGTACTTC. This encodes CASSDRGRTQYF.

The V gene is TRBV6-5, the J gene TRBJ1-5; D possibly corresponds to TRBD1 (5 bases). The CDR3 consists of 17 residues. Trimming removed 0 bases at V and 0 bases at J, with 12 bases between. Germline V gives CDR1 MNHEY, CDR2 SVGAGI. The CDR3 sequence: CASSYSRTGNSNQPQHF. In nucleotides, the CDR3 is TGTGCCAGCAGTTACTCCCGTACAGGAAATAGCAATCAGCCCCAGCATTTT.

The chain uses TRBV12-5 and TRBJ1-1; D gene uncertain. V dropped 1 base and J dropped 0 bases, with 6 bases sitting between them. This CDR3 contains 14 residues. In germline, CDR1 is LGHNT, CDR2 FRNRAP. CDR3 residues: CASGLAVMNTEAFF. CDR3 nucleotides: TGTGCTAGTGGTTTGGCCGTCATGAACACTGAAGCTTTCTTT.

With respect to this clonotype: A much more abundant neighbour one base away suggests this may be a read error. CDR3 sequence: CASSPRTASGNQPQHF. CDR3 coding DNA: TGTGCCAGCAGTCCCCGGACAGCGTCTGGCAATCAGCCCCAGCATTTT. The chain uses TRBV6-1 and TRBJ1-5; perhaps TRBD1 as D (6 bases). Per the germline V gene, CDR1 is MNHNS and CDR2 is SASEGT. There are 16 residues in the CDR3. Trimming left V 5 bases short and J 2 bases short, with 16 bases between.

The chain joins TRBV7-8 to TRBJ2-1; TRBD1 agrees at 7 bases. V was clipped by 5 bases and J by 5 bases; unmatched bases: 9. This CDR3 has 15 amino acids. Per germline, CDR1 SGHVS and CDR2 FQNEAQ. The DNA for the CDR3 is TGTGCCAGCAGCCTACAGGGGCTTGTGGACAATGAGCAGTTCTTC. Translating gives CASSLQGLVDNEQFF.

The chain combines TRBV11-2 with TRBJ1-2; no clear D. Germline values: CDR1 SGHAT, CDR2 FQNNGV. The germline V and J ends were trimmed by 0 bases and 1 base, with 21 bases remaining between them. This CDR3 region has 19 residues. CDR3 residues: CASSLDGGSGSRGNYGYTF. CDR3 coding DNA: TGTGCCAGCAGCTTAGATGGAGGGAGTGGATCAAGAGGTAACTATGGCTACACCTTC.

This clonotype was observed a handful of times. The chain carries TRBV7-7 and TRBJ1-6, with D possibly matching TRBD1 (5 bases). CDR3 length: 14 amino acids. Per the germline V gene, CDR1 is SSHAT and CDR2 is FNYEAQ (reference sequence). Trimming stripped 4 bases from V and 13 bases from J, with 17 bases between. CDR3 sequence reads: CASSSPYDSTPLHF. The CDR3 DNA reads TGTGCCAGCAGCTCCCCATACGACAGTACGCCCCTCCACTTT.

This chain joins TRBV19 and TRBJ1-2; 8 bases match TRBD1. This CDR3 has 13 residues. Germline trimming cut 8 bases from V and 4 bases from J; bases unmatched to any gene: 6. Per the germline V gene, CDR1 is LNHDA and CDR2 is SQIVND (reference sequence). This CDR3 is CASGDRLLYGYTF. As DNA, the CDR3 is TGTGCCAGTGGGGACAGGCTCCTCTATGGCTACACCTTC.

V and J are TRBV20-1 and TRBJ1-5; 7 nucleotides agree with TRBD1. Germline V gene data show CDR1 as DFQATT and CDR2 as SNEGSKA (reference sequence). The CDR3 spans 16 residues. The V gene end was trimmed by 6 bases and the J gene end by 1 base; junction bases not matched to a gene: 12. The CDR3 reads CSAHVLGGMSNQPQHF. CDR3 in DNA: TGCAGTGCGCACGTCCTAGGGGGCATGAGCAATCAGCCCCAGCATTTT.

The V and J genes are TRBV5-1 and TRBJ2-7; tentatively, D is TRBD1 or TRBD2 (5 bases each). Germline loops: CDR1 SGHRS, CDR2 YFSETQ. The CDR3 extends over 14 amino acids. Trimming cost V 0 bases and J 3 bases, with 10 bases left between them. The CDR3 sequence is CASSLVGTNYEQYF. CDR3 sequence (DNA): TGCGCCAGCAGCTTGGTAGGGACGAACTACGAGCAGTACTTC.

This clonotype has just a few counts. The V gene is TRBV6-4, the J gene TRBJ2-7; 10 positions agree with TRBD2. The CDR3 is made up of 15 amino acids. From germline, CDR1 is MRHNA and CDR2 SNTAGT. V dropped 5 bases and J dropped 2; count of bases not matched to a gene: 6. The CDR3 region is CASSYLAGATYEQYF. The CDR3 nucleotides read TGTGCCAGCAGTTACCTAGCGGGGGCCACCTACGAGCAGTACTTC.

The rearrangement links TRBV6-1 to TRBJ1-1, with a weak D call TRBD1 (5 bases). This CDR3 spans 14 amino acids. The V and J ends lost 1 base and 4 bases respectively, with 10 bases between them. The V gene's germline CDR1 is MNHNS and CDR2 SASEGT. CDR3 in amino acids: CASSEDRMGTEAFF. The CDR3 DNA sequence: TGTGCCAGCAGTGAAGACAGGATGGGCACTGAAGCTTTCTTT.

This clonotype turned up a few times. CDR3 DNA sequence: TGTGCCAGTAGTCGCCGGGACAGGGGTTACCAGCCCCAGCATTTT. Encoded protein: CASSRRDRGYQPQHF. V is TRBV19 and J is TRBJ1-5; 10 bases align to TRBD1. CDR3 length equals 15 residues. CDR1 is LNHDA, CDR2 SQIVND, per germline (reference sequence). With V trimmed by 5 bases and J by 7 bases, 8 bases remained unmatched. Filled out from reference TRBV19 and TRBJ1-5, the complete variable domain reads DGGITQSPKYLFRKEGQNVTLSCEQNLNHDAMYWYRQDPGQGLRLIYYSQIVNDFQKGDIAEGYSVSREKKESFPLTVTSAQKNPTAFYLCASSRRDRGYQPQHFGDGTRLSIL.